Sequencing of this T cell receptor beta chain was carried out in a study of OX40 agonist ivuxolimab in advanced cancers. Study-level background: An agonistic human IgG2 monoclonal antibody against OX40 (CD134) was given. Under the entry rules, prior anti-PD-1, anti-PD-L1 or anti-CTLA-4 therapy was allowed, and more than 35% had some. Study-level results: At doses 0.1 to 3.0 mg/kg, CD4+ and CD8+ clones expanded.

The CDR3 spans 17 residues. The V gene lost 4 bases and the J gene lost 2 bases, with 18 bases spanning the gap. Germline CDR1 MNHNS, CDR2 SASEGT. As regards this clone: The antigen is unknown.

Measured with immunoSEQ multiplex PCR; TCRdb has only the in-frame clones, and not every one. The repertoire holds roughly 100,000 clones, with over 75% as singletons. The source is an adult with an advanced solid tumor such as melanoma, head and neck, liver or kidney cancer. The material was CD4+ or CD8+ T cells sorted from blood, obtained in a trial of the OX40 agonist ivuxolimab. This rearrangement joins TRBV6-1 to TRBJ2-1; D is perhaps TRBD1 or TRBD2 (5 bases each). The CDR3 DNA follows: TGTGCCAGCAGTGCCCACCCGTCGGGACCCACCTACAATGAGCAGTTCTTC. It codes for CASSAHPSGPTYNEQFF.